This TCR beta chain was obtained from a study of blood T cell repertoires in COVID-19. In the study overall: COVID-19 samples collected from the United States, Italy and Spain covered acute and convalescent phases. The cDNA or gDNA used as material had been derived from T cells, B-cell-depleted T cells, or PBMCs.

The V end was cut by 1 base, the J end by 2 bases, with 8 bases between. This CDR3 spans 14 amino acids. Germline V CDR1 and CDR2: SGHTA, FQGNSA. In the original analysis: Reference gene primer amplification yielded estimated nucleated cell counts. The assay was immunoSEQ multiplex PCR, and TCRdb's table has in-frame clones only and misses some. V, J and clone size are those of that table, while D and trimming were read from the DNA. The sample includes over 300,000 clones, around 91% of them seen just once. This receptor was taken from a man aged 18 to 30 with active or convalescent COVID-19. The material sequenced was peripheral blood. The chain is built from TRBV7-2 and TRBJ1-1; D gene uncertain. The CDR3 here is CASSLGGKNTEAFF. CDR3 sequence (DNA): TGTGCCAGCAGCTTAGGAGGGAAAAACACTGAAGCTTTCTTT.